This T cell receptor (beta chain) was identified during a study of shared clonotypes between healthy human individuals. Findings and limits, study-wide: Estimated richness was generally greater in naive than memory subsets.

About this clone: What it binds is unknown.

As handled by the study authors: Quality scores were absent from the junction-only immunoSEQ sequences, so filtering differed. Measured with immunoSEQ multiplex PCR; TCRdb has only the in-frame clones, and not every one. V, J and clone size reflect that table, while D and trimming were determined from the DNA. The table shows about 680,000 clones, with about 90% occurring only once. The CDR3 consists of 17 residues. V was shortened by 5 bases and J by 2 bases, with 18 bases between the two germline ends. Looked up from germline, CDR1 is SEHNR and CDR2 is FQNEAQ (reference sequence). CD8 cells classed as naive were CD45RO-negative and positively selected for CCR7, excluding terminally differentiated effector memory CD45RA+ cells. Donors comprised healthy HIV-negative adults lacking recent acute infections or vaccinations.

This clonotype was obtained from a man aged 25 to 40 in good health. The chain joins TRBV7-9 to TRBJ1-4; a possible D gene is TRBD1 (5 bases). Input material: naive CD8+ T cells sorted from blood. CDR3 residues: CASSGPLNRSTNEKLFF. DNA of the CDR3: TGTGCCAGCAGCGGTCCCTTAAACAGGTCCACTAATGAAAAACTGTTTTTT.